This TCR beta chain appears in the sequencing data of a study of shared clonotypes between healthy human individuals. Overall study results and limits: Sampling was confined to blood; repertoires within tissues likely differ.

Original analysis: With immunoSEQ giving junction-only sequences and no quality scores, filtering differed. TCRdb's copy holds only in-frame clones and misses some; the assay was immunoSEQ multiplex PCR. V and J calls plus clone size are reproduced from that table; the DNA served to infer D and trimming. Of millions of clones listed, 95% are singletons. V lost 7 bases and J lost 0, with 12 bases in between. Germline assignment: CDR1 MNHNS and CDR2 SASEGT. The CDR3 covers 14 residues. Remarks on this clone: Its antigen is still unknown.

The sequence derives from a man aged 18 to 29 in good health. What was sequenced was naive CD4+ T cells sorted from blood. Indicated subset: CD45RA+ positively selected. The chain has TRBV6-1 and TRBJ1-1; D unclear. CDR3 amino acids: CASTEGRLNTEAFF. Here the CDR3 DNA reads TGTGCCAGCACCGAAGGTAGGCTGAACACTGAAGCTTTCTTT.